This entry lists 24 T cell receptor beta chains sequenced from one sample in a study of shared clonotypes between healthy human individuals. The assay was immunoSEQ multiplex PCR, and TCRdb's table has in-frame clones only and misses some. The profile shows about half a million clones, more than 75% of them singletons. Sequencing input: PBMCs. The receptors derive from a woman in her thirties or forties in good health. Some clones in this sample may be carry-over from other donors' samples.

The V gene is TRBV5-1, the J gene TRBJ2-7; D is possibly TRBD1 or TRBD2 (5 bases each). V lost 4 bases, J lost 3 bases, and 17 bases lay in between. The V gene's germline CDR1 is SGHRS and CDR2 YFSETQ. The CDR3 sequence is 15 residues long. This CDR3 is CASSRGPPEDYEQYF. The CDR3 DNA is TGCGCCAGCAGCCGGGGACCCCCAGAAGACTACGAGCAGTACTTC.

This chain uses TRBV7-3 with TRBJ2-1, with a possible D match to TRBD2 (5 bases). The length of the CDR3 is 13 residues. CDR1 and CDR2 from the germline V gene are SGHTA and FQGTGA. The V gene lost 5 bases and the J gene lost 9 bases, with 14 bases spanning the gap. In DNA, the CDR3 is TGTGCCAGCAGCGCGCAACTAGGGAGTGAGCAGTTCTTC. It encodes CASSAQLGSEQFF.

This clone came up a few times. The CDR3 sequence: CASSKREGSYNEQFF. CDR3 nucleotides: TGTGCCAGCTCAAAGCGGGAGGGGTCCTACAATGAGCAGTTCTTC. The chain employs TRBV11-3 and TRBJ2-1; TRBD2 agrees at 10 bases. Germline values: CDR1 SGHNT, CDR2 YENEEA. V gave up 8 bases and J gave up 1 base; unmatched junction bases: 5. The CDR3 runs to 15 residues.

V gene TRBV28 combines with J gene TRBJ2-3; D unclear. Germline V gene data show CDR1 as MDHEN and CDR2 as SYDVKM. The CDR3 spans 13 residues. V was pared by 7 bases and J by 4 bases, with 12 bases between. CDR3 loop: CASIRSFPDTQYF. For the CDR3, the DNA is TGTGCCAGCATTAGGTCTTTCCCAGATACGCAGTATTTT.

This chain links TRBV6-5 with TRBJ2-1; TRBD2 agrees at 7 bases. Germline assignment: CDR1 MNHEY and CDR2 SVGAGI. J was trimmed by 5 bases and V by 0 bases; bases with no gene match: 1. CDR3 length: 14 residues. The CDR3 sequence is CASSYSSGNNEQFF. The CDR3 DNA reads as TGTGCCAGCAGTTACTCAAGCGGGAACAATGAGCAGTTCTTC.

The chain recombines TRBV7-3 with TRBJ2-1; 15 bases fit TRBD2. The CDR3 extends over 13 amino acids. The V gene's germline CDR1 is SGHTA and CDR2 FQGTGA. The J segment lost 10 bases and the V segment lost 8 bases, leaving 3 bases of the junction unmatched. The CDR3 coding sequence is TGTGCCAGCGGGACTAGCGGGAGGAGGGAGCAGTTCTTC. It translates to CASGTSGRREQFF. The full variable domain, in which reference TRBV7-3 and TRBJ2-1 provide the parts outside the CDR3, is GAGVSQTPSNKVTEKGKYVELRCDPISGHTALYWYRQSLGQGPEFLIYFQGTGAADDSGLPNDRFFAVRPEGSVSTLKIQRTERGDSAVYLCASGTSGRREQFFGPGTRLTVL.

The chain has TRBV10-3 and TRBJ1-1; D remains unclear. The germline V and J ends were trimmed by 5 bases and 1 base, with 8 bases remaining between them. The CDR3 extends over 13 amino acids. CDR1 and CDR2 (germline): ENHRY, SYGVKD. The CDR3 loop reads CAISNRENTEAFF. The CDR3, as DNA: TGTGCCATCAGTAACAGAGAGAACACTGAAGCTTTCTTT.

The chain links TRBV10-3 to TRBJ1-6, with no clear D. Germline V gene data show CDR1 as ENHRY and CDR2 as SYGVKD. Trimming took 3 bases from V and 10 from J, leaving 4 bases between them. The CDR3 sequence is 11 residues long. In DNA, the CDR3 is TGTGCCATCAGTGATGGGTCACCCCTCCACTTT. It is translated as CAISDGSPLHF.

The chain carries TRBV5-4 and TRBJ1-5; no clear D. V dropped 0 bases and J dropped 0 bases, with 13 bases sitting between them. Germline loops: CDR1 SGHNT, CDR2 YYREEE (reference sequence). The CDR3 has 17 residues. The CDR3 DNA follows: TGTGCCAGCAGCTTGGGGCCCCCCACAAGTAGCAATCAGCCCCAGCATTTT. Translated: CASSLGPPTSSNQPQHF.

This sequence joins TRBV27 and TRBJ2-1; no clear D. The CDR3 length is 16 residues. V shed 1 base and J shed 3 bases, with 13 bases lying between them. The germline V gene has CDR1 MNHEY and CDR2 SMNVEV (reference sequence). The CDR3 region has the DNA TGTGCCAGCAGTTTATACGGCGGTTCTGTCTACAATGAGCAGTTCTTC. Translating it yields CASSLYGGSVYNEQFF.

This clone was seen only a few times. V and J are TRBV27 and TRBJ2-2; D might be TRBD1 (6 bases). The germline V and J ends were trimmed by 1 base and 3 bases, with 18 bases remaining between them. The CDR3 has 18 residues. The germline CDR1 and CDR2 sequences are MNHEY and SMNVEV (reference sequence). Here the CDR3 DNA reads TGTGCCAGCAGTTTATGGGCCTGGGGGCGGTCGGACACCGGGGAGCTGTTTTTT. The encoded protein is CASSLWAWGRSDTGELFF.

The V gene is TRBV19, the J gene TRBJ1-2, with TRBD1 matching over 8 bases. The trim removed 6 bases at V and 3 bases at J, leaving 3 bases unmatched. CDR1 is LNHDA, CDR2 SQIVND, per germline (reference sequence). This CDR3 contains 13 residues. This CDR3 reads CASSKQGDYGYTF. The CDR3 region has the DNA TGTGCCAGTAGCAAACAGGGGGACTATGGCTACACCTTC.

The chain recombines TRBV5-5 with TRBJ2-3, with 13 bases lining up with TRBD2. The J segment lost 5 bases and the V segment lost 5 bases, leaving 8 bases of the junction unmatched. CDR3 length: 16 amino acids. The germline CDR1 and CDR2 sequences are SGHKS and YYEKEE (reference sequence). CDR3 loop: CASRRTSGGPGDTQYF. CDR3 DNA: TGTGCCAGCAGGCGGACTAGCGGGGGCCCCGGAGATACGCAGTATTTT.

This sequence joins TRBV18 and TRBJ2-5; the match to TRBD1 covers 7 bases. The CDR3 consists of 15 residues. V was pared by 3 bases and J by 5 bases, with 9 bases of the junction left unmatched. The germline CDR1 and CDR2 sequences are KGHSH and LQKENI. This chain's CDR3 is CASSPSTGARETQYF. The CDR3 DNA reads TGTGCCAGCTCACCGAGTACAGGGGCCCGGGAGACCCAGTACTTC. Combining the CDR3 with reference TRBV18 and TRBJ2-5 gives the whole variable domain NAGVMQNPRHLVRRRGQEARLRCSPMKGHSHVYWYRQLPEEGLKFMVYLQKENIIDESGMPKERFSAEFPKEGPSILRIQQVVRGDSAAYFCASSPSTGARETQYFGPGTRLLVL.

The chain combines TRBV14 with TRBJ2-3; 14 bases map to TRBD2. CDR1 is SGHDN, CDR2 FVKESK, per germline. The V gene end was trimmed by 3 bases and the J gene end by 3 bases; junction bases not matched to a gene: 11. The CDR3 contains 19 residues. CDR3 coding DNA: TGTGCCAGCAGCCACCCAAGATTGGGACTAGCGGGAGTAACAGATACGCAGTATTTT. Protein sequence: CASSHPRLGLAGVTDTQYF.

V usage is TRBV5-1 and J usage is TRBJ2-3, with 13 nucleotides matching TRBD2. Per germline, CDR1 SGHRS and CDR2 YFSETQ. This CDR3 is 16 amino acids long. Trimming removed 4 bases from V and 4 bases from J; junction bases left unmatched: 6. The CDR3 sequence is CASSRRTSGSPDTQYF. DNA of the CDR3: TGCGCCAGCAGCCGGCGGACTAGCGGGAGTCCAGATACGCAGTATTTT.

The J gene is TRBJ2-5, the V gene TRBV29-1, with 7 bases fitting TRBD2. The J call may be incorrect, as the DNA end agrees better with TRBJ2-7. The CDR3 is 13 residues long. Germline-derived CDR1 and CDR2 are SQVTM and ANQGSEA. Here the CDR3 reads CSVSQAGSYEQYF. CDR3 bases: TGCAGCGTTTCCCAAGCGGGGTCCTACGAGCAGTACTTC.

The chain links TRBV18 to TRBJ2-1; maybe TRBD1 (6 bases). This CDR3 is built from 14 residues. V lost 2 bases and J lost 6, with 11 bases in between. Looked up from germline, CDR1 is KGHSH and CDR2 is LQKENI. Written as DNA, the CDR3 is TGTGCCAGCTCACCAAGTATAGGGGGCAATGAGCAGTTCTTC. Its protein product is CASSPSIGGNEQFF.

The V gene is TRBV5-1, the J gene TRBJ2-7; tentative D call: TRBD1 (6 bases). Germline CDR1 reads SGHRS; CDR2 reads YFSETQ. CDR3 length: 15 residues. V gave up 0 bases and J gave up 2 bases, with 12 bases separating them. The CDR3 nucleotides read TGCGCCAGCAGCTTGGAGTTTGGGGGCGCCTACGAGCAGTACTTC. It translates to CASSLEFGGAYEQYF.

At least ten counts were recorded for this clone. The chain combines TRBV29-1 with TRBJ2-7, with 9 nucleotides matching TRBD1. From germline, CDR1 is SQVTM and CDR2 ANQGSEA. This CDR3 spans 13 amino acids. The V gene end was trimmed by 5 bases and the J gene end by 2 bases; junction bases not matched to a gene: 4. The CDR3 here is CSVRTGVTYEQYF. The CDR3 nucleotides are TGCAGCGTTAGGACAGGGGTGACCTACGAGCAGTACTTC.

The V and J genes are TRBV6-1 and TRBJ2-3; D remains ambiguous. This CDR3 is built from 14 residues. The germline gives CDR1 MNHNS, CDR2 SASEGT. Trimming left V 4 bases short and J 2 bases short, with 10 bases between. The CDR3 bases are TGTGCCAGCAGTGGGTCCGCAGTCACAGATACGCAGTATTTT. Translated, it gives CASSGSAVTDTQYF.

The chain joins TRBV2 to TRBJ2-2, with 11 bases aligning to TRBD2. The V gene end was trimmed by 5 bases and the J gene end by 0 bases; junction bases not matched to a gene: 2. Per the germline V gene, CDR1 is SNHLY and CDR2 is FYNNEI. The CDR3 contains 16 residues. This CDR3 is CASSRTSGSNTGELFF. The DNA of the CDR3 is TGTGCCAGCAGTCGGACTAGCGGGTCGAACACCGGGGAGCTGTTTTTT. The full variable domain, in which reference TRBV2 and TRBJ2-2 provide the parts outside the CDR3, is EPEVTQTPSHQVTQMGQEVILRCVPISNHLYFYWYRQILGQKVEFLVSFYNNEISEKSEIFDDQFSVERPDGSNFTLKIRSTKLEDSAMYFCASSRTSGSNTGELFFGEGSRLTVL.

The rearrangement uses TRBV5-6 and TRBJ1-3, with no clear D. The CDR3 is made up of 15 amino acids. The ends were cut back, 3 bases at V and 0 bases at J, with 10 bases in the middle. Germline loops: CDR1 SGHDT, CDR2 YYEEEE. CDR3 residues: CASSYGPSSGNTIYF. In DNA form, the CDR3 reads TGTGCCAGCAGCTACGGACCGAGCTCTGGAAACACCATATATTTT.

A remark on this clone: A far larger clone differs by one base, so this is likely a read error. Distinct nucleotide sequences in the sample also encode this CDR3. CDR3 region: CASSTPGLAAEQYF. The CDR3, as DNA: TGCGCCAGTAGTACCCCGGGACTAGCAGCCGAGCAGTACTTC. The V call is TRBV19, the J call TRBJ2-7; TRBD2 matches 9 bases. The CDR3 loop spans 14 amino acids. The germline V gene encodes CDR1 LNHDA and CDR2 SQIVND (reference sequence).